A single sample is the source of the 11 T cell receptor beta chains below, sequenced in a study of cytomegalovirus exposure and HLA in healthy donors. PCR used 60 Vbeta primers and 13 Jbeta primers. The repertoire was sequenced with immunoSEQ multiplex PCR; TCRdb's copy has only in-frame clones and lacks some. Among around 100,000 clones listed, approximately 83% were seen once. The sample consisted of PBMCs. These TCRs come from a female donor in good health and CMV-seropositive.

This rearrangement joins TRBV5-1 to TRBJ1-1, with TRBD1 identical over 8 bases. The germline V gene has CDR1 SGHRS and CDR2 YFSETQ. CDR3 length: 13 residues. With 4 bases clipped from V and 7 bases from J, the junction kept 6 bases outside the gene matches. CDR3 in amino acids: CASSQTGVFEAFF. Here the CDR3 DNA reads TGCGCCAGCAGCCAGACAGGGGTGTTTGAAGCTTTCTTT.

In its sample, this clone was seen once. This chain joins TRBV10-2 and TRBJ2-2; the D gene is possibly TRBD2 (6 bases). V lost 8 bases to trimming and J lost 4 bases, with 17 bases between them. Germline lookup yields CDR1 WSHSY and CDR2 SAAADI. CDR3 length: 15 amino acids. In DNA form, the CDR3 reads TGCGCCAGCCGAGACCAGCCCGGGGGCACCGGGGAGCTGTTTTTT. This sequence encodes CASRDQPGGTGELFF.

The chain has TRBV6-6 and TRBJ1-5, with 8 positions matching TRBD1. The CDR3 extends over 16 amino acids. J was trimmed by 4 bases and V by 2 bases; bases with no gene match: 7. From germline, CDR1 is MNHNY and CDR2 SVGAGI (reference sequence). CDR3 nucleotides: TGTGCCAGCAGTTACGGCACCGGGACAGGAAATCAGCCCCAGCATTTT. Translating gives CASSYGTGTGNQPQHF.

The chain joins TRBV20-1 to TRBJ1-1; D not certain. This CDR3 comprises 11 residues. The V end was cut by 6 bases, the J end by 5 bases, with 10 bases between. The V gene's germline CDR1 is DFQATT and CDR2 SNEGSKA (reference sequence). CDR3 in amino acids: CSAHSRTEAFF. The CDR3 nucleotides are TGCAGTGCCCATTCTAGGACTGAAGCTTTCTTT.

The rearrangement joins TRBV14 to TRBJ2-1; 9 bases fit TRBD2. V shed 3 bases and J 7 bases; nucleotides not matched to a gene: 19. This CDR3 is 19 amino acids long. Germline V CDR1 and CDR2: SGHDN, FVKESK. This chain's CDR3 is CASSHLISGSLPPRNEQFF. The CDR3 region has the DNA TGTGCCAGCAGCCACCTTATTAGCGGGAGTCTCCCTCCTCGGAATGAGCAGTTCTTC.

The V gene is TRBV7-9, the J gene TRBJ2-3, with D possibly being TRBD2 (5 bases). CDR1 is SEHNR and CDR2 is FQNEAQ in the germline V gene (reference sequence). This CDR3 is 17 amino acids long. V was pared by 7 bases and J by 5 bases, with 25 bases between. The chain's CDR3 is CASITSDGPGSLDTQYF. CDR3 nucleotides: TGTGCCAGCATCACCTCAGATGGGCCGGGGTCGTTAGATACGCAGTATTTT.

The V gene is TRBV6-4, the J gene TRBJ2-7, with 9 bases lining up with TRBD2. V lost 3 bases and J lost 2; bases outside the gene matches: 2. The CDR3 extends over 14 amino acids. CDR1 MRHNA and CDR2 SNTAGT come from the germline V gene. CDR3 protein: CASSETSGTYEQYF. The CDR3 DNA reads TGTGCCAGCAGTGAGACTAGCGGCACCTACGAGCAGTACTTC.

This clone was seen only once. V and J are TRBV5-1 and TRBJ2-7; D perhaps matches TRBD2 (5 bases). Germline lookup yields CDR1 SGHRS and CDR2 YFSETQ. The CDR3 runs 13 residues. Trimming cost V 7 bases and J 2 bases, with 13 bases left between them. Here the CDR3 reads CASAEGSAYEQYF. The CDR3 DNA sequence: TGCGCCAGCGCAGAGGGTAGCGCCTACGAGCAGTACTTC.

The chain uses TRBV29-1 and TRBJ1-1; D not certain. The CDR3 loop spans 13 amino acids. Germline CDR1 and CDR2: SQVTM and ANQGSEA. V was trimmed by 5 bases and J by 2 bases, leaving 12 bases between them. The CDR3 sequence: CSVLQTHNTEAFF. The CDR3 DNA reads TGCAGCGTTCTTCAGACACACAACACTGAAGCTTTCTTT.

The CDR3 DNA sequence: TGTGCCAGTAGCAATACAGGGGCCGACTTCCATACTCTAACCCACGAGCAGTACTTC. This translates into CASSNTGADFHTLTHEQYF. This chain connects TRBV19 to TRBJ2-7, with 7 bases fitting TRBD1. Germline V gene sequence: CDR1 LNHDA, CDR2 SQIVND (reference sequence). With V trimmed by 6 bases and J by 5 bases, 25 bases remained unmatched. The CDR3 has 19 amino acids.

This clone was seen a handful of times. V gene TRBV6-5 combines with J gene TRBJ2-3; possibly TRBD1 for D (5 bases). The CDR3 spans 13 residues. Germline V gene data show CDR1 as MNHEY and CDR2 as SVGAGI. V was cut by 2 bases and J by 6 bases, with 9 bases left in between. CDR3 loop: CASSYRQTDTQYF. The CDR3 bases are TGTGCCAGCAGTTACCGACAGACGGATACGCAGTATTTT.